This T cell receptor beta chain was sequenced in a study of blood T cell repertoires in COVID-19. The CDR3 length is 16 residues. V was trimmed by 0 bases and J by 1 base, leaving 13 bases between them. Germline CDR1 SGHRS, CDR2 YFSETQ. Assay used: immunoSEQ multiplex PCR; TCRdb lists only in-frame clones, some missing. Among about 330,000 clones listed, 88% were seen once. This sequence was found in a young man who had recovered from COVID-19. V gene TRBV5-1 combines with J gene TRBJ1-1; D perhaps matches TRBD1 (5 bases). The sample was PBMCs or T cells enriched from blood (not recorded which). In nucleotides, the CDR3 is TGCGCCAGCAGCTTGGCCGGGCGGGGACGGAACACTGAAGCTTTCTTT. Translation: CASSLAGRGRNTEAFF. Variable domain in full (rest from reference TRBV5-1 and TRBJ1-1): KAGVTQTPRYLIKTRGQQVTLSCSPISGHRSVSWYQQTPGQGLQFLFEYFSETQRNKGNFPGRFSGRQFSNSRSEMNVSTLELGDSALYLCASSLAGRGRNTEAFFGQGTRLTVV.